The 26 T cell receptor beta chains below were found in one sample sequenced in a study of blood T cells in healthy people across ages. It was with a sample-barcoded 5' primer and a J-beta primer mix that a second PCR of roughly 7 to 12 cycles was run. TCRdb analysed the 5' RACE reads with MiXCR anew, one entry per CDR3 protein. Here the sample spans approximately 800,000 distinct CDR3 sequences, approximately 53% being singletons. The sequencing input was blood. Every receptor here comes from a man of 80 years or more in good health.

This clonotype was observed a few times. The chain carries TRBV20-1 and TRBJ2-3, with no clear D. Per germline, CDR1 DFQATT and CDR2 SNEGSKA (reference sequence). Trimming shortened V by 0 bases and J by 14 bases, and 15 bases separated the two germline ends. The CDR3 contains 12 residues. The CDR3 reads CSARDRPGYAYF. The CDR3 DNA follows: TGCAGTGCTAGAGATCGCCCAGGATACGCGTATTTT.

This clonotype was picked up a small number of times. V gene TRBV28 combines with J gene TRBJ2-4; weak D call: TRBD2 (5 bases). From germline, CDR1 is MDHEN and CDR2 SYDVKM. This CDR3 is built from 13 residues. V was pared by 5 bases and J by 7 bases, with 12 bases between. This CDR3 is CASSAGIGNIQYF. The CDR3 region has the DNA TGTGCCAGCAGTGCCGGGATCGGGAACATTCAGTACTTC.

V usage is TRBV11-2 and J usage is TRBJ2-2, with TRBD1 matching 10 bases. CDR1 SGHAT and CDR2 FQNNGV come from the germline V gene. The CDR3 has 16 amino acids. The V segment lost 1 base and the J segment 6 bases; nucleotides outside the gene matches: 5. CDR3: CASSLAPDRGPGELFF. CDR3 coding DNA: TGTGCCAGCAGCTTAGCCCCTGACAGGGGGCCCGGGGAGCTGTTTTTT.

The chain has TRBV6-6 and TRBJ1-6; D not certain. The germline V gene encodes CDR1 MNHNY and CDR2 SVGAGI (reference sequence). The V and J ends lost 5 bases and 9 bases respectively, with 11 bases between them. This CDR3 has 13 residues. CDR3: CASSPRPASPLHF. CDR3 nucleotide sequence: TGTGCCAGCAGTCCCCGGCCAGCTTCACCCCTCCACTTT.

This clonotype was seen a single time. The genes are TRBV9 and TRBJ2-6, with D perhaps matching TRBD2 (6 bases). From germline, CDR1 is SGDLS and CDR2 YYNGEE. CDR3 length: 12 amino acids. The V and J ends lost 3 bases and 16 bases respectively, with 14 bases between them. The CDR3 DNA reads TGTGCCAGCAGCGAGGTGGGGGGACTTCTGACTTTC. It specifies CASSEVGGLLTF.

This clonotype was seen more than once but under ten times. The chain links TRBV3-1 to TRBJ2-7, with unresolved D. V lost 1 base to trimming and J lost 1 base, with 14 bases between them. Germline lookup yields CDR1 LGHDT and CDR2 YNNKEL (reference sequence). The CDR3 consists of 16 residues. CDR3 sequence: CASSQGVASRSYEQYF. The CDR3 DNA follows: TGTGCCAGCAGCCAAGGAGTCGCCAGTCGGTCCTACGAGCAGTACTTC.

This chain connects TRBV5-1 to TRBJ1-1; 8 nucleotides match TRBD1. This CDR3 spans 15 amino acids. Germline assignment: CDR1 SGHRS and CDR2 YFSETQ. V shed 4 bases, J shed 1 base, and the junction held 6 bases outside the gene matches. CDR3 region: CASSPSDRGNTEAFF. DNA of the CDR3: TGCGCCAGCAGCCCTTCTGACAGGGGGAACACTGAAGCTTTCTTT.

This clonotype has a handful of counts. The gene calls are TRBV29-1 and TRBJ2-7; D is possibly TRBD2 (7 bases). The CDR3 consists of 15 residues. V was shortened by 5 bases and J by 2 bases, with 19 bases between the two germline ends. Germline V gene data show CDR1 as SQVTM and CDR2 as ANQGSEA. The CDR3 coding sequence is TGCAGCGTTAGGGGAGGGAATTGGGGGCCCTACGAGCAGTACTTC. It is translated as CSVRGGNWGPYEQYF.

The chain combines TRBV29-1 with TRBJ2-7; possibly TRBD1 for D (5 bases). Germline V gene lookup returns CDR1 SQVTM and CDR2 ANQGSEA. This CDR3 has 11 residues. V shed 5 bases and J shed 3 bases, with 8 bases lying between them. CDR3 DNA sequence: TGCAGCGTTCAACAGGTCTACGAGCAGTACTTC. The encoded protein is CSVQQVYEQYF.

This clonotype was recorded a few times. The rearrangement links TRBV5-1 to TRBJ2-7, with TRBD2 as a possible D gene (6 bases). The V end lost 0 bases, the J end lost 12 bases, and 25 bases lay between the germline ends. CDR1 is SGHRS, CDR2 YFSETQ, per germline. This CDR3 region has 16 residues. In DNA, the CDR3 is TGCGCCAGCAGCTTGGGAACCGGGAGTAGCGTCGTCGGTGTGTACTTC. Protein product: CASSLGTGSSVVGVYF.

This clonotype came up many times. The chain uses TRBV13 and TRBJ2-1, with D perhaps TRBD1 or TRBD2 (5 bases each). The germline V and J ends were trimmed by 7 bases and 4 bases, with 20 bases remaining between them. The CDR3 has 16 residues. Germline assignment: CDR1 PRHDT and CDR2 FYEKMQ (reference sequence). CDR3 bases: TGTGCCAGCACCCGTTTCGGGGCAGAGCTTTACAATGAGCAGTTCTTC. Translating it yields CASTRFGAELYNEQFF.

The gene calls are TRBV20-1 and TRBJ2-7; no definite D call. Germline values: CDR1 DFQATT, CDR2 SNEGSKA (reference sequence). Trimming pared 4 bases from V and 2 bases from J, leaving 9 bases between. The CDR3 is 12 amino acids. The CDR3 reads CSATSNPYEQYF. Written as DNA, the CDR3 is TGCAGTGCTACCAGCAACCCCTACGAGCAGTACTTC.

The chain combines TRBV12-3 or TRBV12-4 with TRBJ1-2, with D possibly matching TRBD1 (5 bases). V was clipped by 5 bases and J by 7 bases, with 14 bases between them. The CDR3 is 13 residues long. Written as DNA, the CDR3 is TGTGCCAGCAGTGTTGGGGGGACGGGTGGCTACACCTTC. Translating it yields CASSVGGTGGYTF.

The chain carries TRBV4-3 and TRBJ2-7, with 11 bases that match TRBD2. Germline-derived CDR1 and CDR2 are LGHNA and YSLEER. There are 15 residues in the CDR3. Trimming at V came to 0 bases and at J to 3 bases, leaving 1 base not matched to a gene. CDR3 sequence reads: CASSQETSGNYEQYF. The CDR3 DNA follows: TGCGCCAGCAGCCAAGAGACTAGCGGGAACTACGAGCAGTACTTC.

J is TRBJ2-1 and V is TRBV5-1, with D perhaps TRBD2 (6 bases). Between the trimmed V and J ends, which lost 4 bases and 0 bases, there was a span of 14 bases. CDR1 is SGHRS, CDR2 YFSETQ, per germline. The CDR3 contains 16 residues. This CDR3 reads CASSTGGTPSYNEQFF. The CDR3 DNA is TGCGCCAGCAGCACCGGCGGGACCCCCTCCTACAATGAGCAGTTCTTC.

In nucleotides, the CDR3 is TGTGCCAGCAGTTTCTCTGGGCCAGGGGCAATCACAGATACGCAGTATTTT. Translating it yields CASSFSGPGAITDTQYF. The rearrangement joins TRBV27 to TRBJ2-3; weak D call: TRBD1 (6 bases). V was shortened by 3 bases and J by 2 bases, with 18 bases between the two germline ends. Looked up from germline, CDR1 is MNHEY and CDR2 is SMNVEV (reference sequence). This CDR3 is 17 amino acids long.

The genes are TRBV7-9 and TRBJ1-4, with D possibly TRBD1 on 5 matching bases. This CDR3 comprises 14 residues. Germline V gene lookup returns CDR1 SEHNR and CDR2 FQNEAQ (reference sequence). V lost 1 base, J lost 8 bases, and 11 bases lay in between. The CDR3 loop reads CASSLDGGGEKLFF. CDR3 coding DNA: TGTGCCAGCAGCTTAGATGGTGGGGGGGAAAAACTGTTTTTT.

The chain uses TRBV20-1 and TRBJ1-2; 8 bases agree with TRBD1. Trimming at V came to 5 bases and at J to 5 bases, leaving 10 bases not matched to a gene. CDR1 and CDR2 (germline): DFQATT, SNEGSKA (reference sequence). The CDR3 is 14 residues long. DNA for the CDR3: TGCAGTGCTGACCGCCAGGGGGCGGGGTATGGCTACACCTTC. Protein product: CSADRQGAGYGYTF.

There are a few counts of this clonotype. A read error may account for a junction end that differs from germline. This chain links TRBV29-1 with TRBJ2-1; D is ambiguous. The CDR3 contains 8 residues. Germline V lookup: CDR1 SQVTM, CDR2 ANQGSEA. The CDR3 DNA reads as TGCAGCGTAGAAGAGCAGTTCTTC. As protein: CSVEEQFF.

The chain employs TRBV2 and TRBJ2-7; TRBD2 might be the D (6 bases). Germline V gives CDR1 SNHLY, CDR2 FYNNEI. The CDR3 is 15 residues long. Trimming took off 0 bases at V and 7 bases at J, with 16 bases between the two ends. The CDR3 region is CASSEAVEGRGEQYF. CDR3 bases: TGTGCCAGCAGTGAAGCGGTTGAGGGACGGGGGGAGCAGTACTTC.

This clonotype was recorded once. V gene TRBV5-4 combines with J gene TRBJ2-7; D ambiguous. Germline CDR1 SGHNT, CDR2 YYREEE (reference sequence). The CDR3 covers 13 residues. The germline V and J ends were trimmed by 0 bases and 6 bases, with 10 bases remaining between them. Written as DNA, the CDR3 is TGTGCCAGCAGCTTGGTAGGGTTACCCGAGCAGTACTTC. Its protein product is CASSLVGLPEQYF. Full variable domain (rest looked up from reference TRBV5-4 and TRBJ2-7): ETGVTQSPTHLIKTRGQQVTLRCSSQSGHNTVSWYQQALGQGPQFIFQYYREEENGRGNFPPRFSGLQFPNYSSELNVNALELDDSALYLCASSLVGLPEQYFGPGTRLTVT.

A few counts support this clonotype. The rearrangement links TRBV28 to TRBJ2-5; 7 positions agree with TRBD1. The J call may be wrong; the DNA end is better matched by TRBJ2-7. The CDR3 runs to 14 residues. Germline V gives CDR1 MDHEN, CDR2 SYDVKM. The CDR3 spells CASSSLGTVGEQYF. As DNA, the CDR3 is TGTGCCAGCAGTTCCCTAGGGACAGTGGGCGAGCAGTACTTC.

V usage is TRBV12-3 or TRBV12-4 and J usage is TRBJ2-2; perhaps TRBD1 as D (5 bases). V was clipped by 3 bases and J by 0 bases, with 8 bases between them. The CDR3 is made up of 15 amino acids. This CDR3 is CASSFRVSNTGELFF. DNA of the CDR3: TGTGCCAGCAGTTTCAGGGTTTCGAACACCGGGGAGCTGTTTTTT.

This clonotype was observed a few times. The rearrangement joins TRBV28 to TRBJ2-3, with D perhaps assigned TRBD1 or TRBD2 (5 bases each). This CDR3 is 17 amino acids long. The V and J ends lost 8 bases and 2 bases respectively, with 23 bases between them. Germline lookup yields CDR1 MDHEN and CDR2 SYDVKM. CDR3 sequence (DNA): TGTGCCAGCGGATCGGGAAAGGGGAGCGGCATCACAGATACGCAGTATTTT. This translates into CASGSGKGSGITDTQYF.

The chain employs TRBV7-6 and TRBJ2-1; no firm D call. This CDR3 comprises 14 residues. With 2 bases removed from V and 0 bases from J, the gap between germline ends came to 5 bases. The germline V gene encodes CDR1 SGHVS and CDR2 FNYEAQ. The CDR3 protein is CASSLSRSYNEQFF. The CDR3, as DNA: TGTGCCAGCAGCTTATCTCGCTCCTACAATGAGCAGTTCTTC. Full variable domain (rest looked up from reference TRBV7-6 and TRBJ2-1): GAGVSQSPRYKVTKRGQDVALRCDPISGHVSLYWYRQALGQGPEFLTYFNYEAQQDKSGLPNDRFSAERPEGSISTLTIQRTEQRDSAMYRCASSLSRSYNEQFFGPGTRLTVL.

The CDR3 is CASKADTAYEQYF. The DNA for the CDR3 is TGTGCCAGCAAGGCGGACACGGCCTACGAGCAGTACTTC. The rearrangement uses TRBV12-3 or TRBV12-4 and TRBJ2-5, with D perhaps TRBD1 (5 bases). The closer fit of TRBJ2-7 to the DNA end suggests the J call may be wrong. There are 13 residues in the CDR3.